A single sample is the source of the 2 T cell receptor beta chains below, sequenced in a study of CD8 T cells in ankylosing spondylitis. TCRdb processed the 5' RACE reads anew with MiXCR; each CDR3 protein has one entry. The table lists 250,000 to 350,000 distinct CDR3 sequences, approximately 20% of them singletons. The sample comprised blood, either unsorted or a sorted T cell fraction (not recorded which). The origin of the receptors is a male donor with ankylosing spondylitis or in good health (not recorded which).

The V gene is TRBV27, the J gene TRBJ2-1; D not certain. Trimming pared 8 bases from V and 5 bases from J, leaving 19 bases between. Looked up from germline, CDR1 is MNHEY and CDR2 is SMNVEV (reference sequence). The CDR3 sequence is 15 residues long. The CDR3 loop is CASGIIGDNNNEQFF. The DNA of the CDR3 is TGTGCCAGCGGCATTATCGGAGACAATAACAATGAGCAGTTCTTC.

This clonotype showed up just once. The chain has TRBV5-1 and TRBJ1-2, with TRBD1 matching 11 bases. Trimming took 4 bases from V and 7 from J; bases not matched to a gene: 6. The V gene's germline CDR1 is SGHRS and CDR2 YFSETQ. The CDR3 has 14 amino acids. The CDR3 here is CASSPGQGASGYTF. DNA for the CDR3: TGCGCCAGCAGCCCAGGACAGGGGGCGAGTGGCTACACCTTC.